Following are 2 T cell receptor beta chains from one sample sequenced in a study of blood T cell repertoires in COVID-19. Data came from immunoSEQ multiplex PCR; TCRdb stores just in-frame clones and leaves some out. The table records approximately 100,000 clones, around 87% of them present only once. Sequencing was performed on peripheral blood. These receptors were obtained from a woman aged 25-40 years with acute or convalescent COVID-19.

This chain connects TRBV7-8 to TRBJ1-2; TRBD1 is a possible D gene (6 bases). This CDR3 region has 13 residues. Germline V CDR1 and CDR2: SGHVS, FQNEAQ. V was pared by 6 bases and J by 2 bases, with 10 bases between. CDR3 in DNA: TGTGCCAGCAGTACCGACAGGAACTATGGCTACACCTTC. Its translation: CASSTDRNYGYTF.

The gene calls are TRBV5-6 and TRBJ1-5; the D is unclear. The germline V and J ends were trimmed by 2 bases and 3 bases, with 6 bases remaining between them. Germline CDR1 SGHDT, CDR2 YYEEEE. This CDR3 has 13 amino acids. CDR3 DNA: TGTGCCAGCAGCTTCGGTAACAATCAGCCCCAGCATTTT. Amino acid sequence: CASSFGNNQPQHF. The full variable domain, with the rest looked up from reference TRBV5-6 and TRBJ1-5, is DAGVTQSPTHLIKTRGQQVTLRCSPKSGHDTVSWYQQALGQGPQFIFQYYEEEERQRGNFPDRFSGHQFPNYSSELNVNALLLGDSALYLCASSFGNNQPQHFGDGTRLSIL.